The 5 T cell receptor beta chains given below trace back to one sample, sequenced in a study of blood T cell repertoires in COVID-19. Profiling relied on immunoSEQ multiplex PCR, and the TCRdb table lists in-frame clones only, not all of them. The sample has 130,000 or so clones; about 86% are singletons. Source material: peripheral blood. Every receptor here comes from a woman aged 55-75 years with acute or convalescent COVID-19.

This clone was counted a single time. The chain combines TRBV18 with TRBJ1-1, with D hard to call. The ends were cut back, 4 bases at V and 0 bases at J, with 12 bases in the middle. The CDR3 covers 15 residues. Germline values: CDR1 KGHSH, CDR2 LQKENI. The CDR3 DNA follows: TGTGCCAGCTCACGACCCCTTAGCATGAACACTGAAGCTTTCTTT. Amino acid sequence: CASSRPLSMNTEAFF.

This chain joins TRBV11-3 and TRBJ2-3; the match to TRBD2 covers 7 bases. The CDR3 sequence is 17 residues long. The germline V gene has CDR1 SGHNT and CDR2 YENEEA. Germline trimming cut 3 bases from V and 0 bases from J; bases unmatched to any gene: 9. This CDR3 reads CASSLALAATSTDTQYF. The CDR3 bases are TGTGCCAGCAGCTTGGCCCTAGCGGCTACTAGCACAGATACGCAGTATTTT.

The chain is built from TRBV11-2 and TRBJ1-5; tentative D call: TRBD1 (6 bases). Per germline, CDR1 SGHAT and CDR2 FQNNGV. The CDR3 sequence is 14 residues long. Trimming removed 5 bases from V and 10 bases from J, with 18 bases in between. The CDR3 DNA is TGTGCCAGCAGCCCAGCCGGGGGGCAAGGCCCCCAGCATTTT. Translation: CASSPAGGQGPQHF.

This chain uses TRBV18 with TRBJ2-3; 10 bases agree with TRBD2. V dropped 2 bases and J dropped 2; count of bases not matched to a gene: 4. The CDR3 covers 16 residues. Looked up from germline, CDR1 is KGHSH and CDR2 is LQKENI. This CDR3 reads CASSPELAGTTDTQYF. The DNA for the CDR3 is TGTGCCAGCTCACCAGAACTAGCGGGGACCACAGATACGCAGTATTTT.

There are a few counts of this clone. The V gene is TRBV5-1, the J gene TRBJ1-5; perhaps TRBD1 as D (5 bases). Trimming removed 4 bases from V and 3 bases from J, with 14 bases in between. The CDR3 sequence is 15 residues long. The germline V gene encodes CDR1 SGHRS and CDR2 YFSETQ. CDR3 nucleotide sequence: TGCGCCAGCAGCCTCGAGCCAGGGCCCAATCAGCCCCAGCATTTT. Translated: CASSLEPGPNQPQHF.